This T cell receptor beta chain was sequenced in a study of blood T cell repertoires in COVID-19. Germline assignment: CDR1 SGHRS and CDR2 YFSETQ. This CDR3 has 14 amino acids. The germline V and J ends were trimmed by 0 bases and 0 bases, with 6 bases remaining between them. The repertoire was sequenced with immunoSEQ multiplex PCR; TCRdb's copy has only in-frame clones and lacks some. The profile shows 70,000 or so clones, 88% of them singletons. This receptor was obtained from a human donor in a cohort sampled during active COVID-19. The chain uses TRBV5-1 and TRBJ1-1; D remains unclear. The source material was peripheral blood. The DNA of the CDR3 is TGCGCCAGCAGCTTGGGTCAGATGAACACTGAAGCTTTCTTT. Translation: CASSLGQMNTEAFF.